This TCR beta chain derives from a study of beta chain features in type 1 diabetes (dated by TCRdb to 2017 to 2018). Some background on the complete study: Mean age, gender distribution, total cell number and subset yield were not different between patients and healthy donors. Across all samples, some 110,000,000 sorted cells were examined, and cell number per subset correlated strongly with RNA yield. In the study, TCRB repertoires of sorted circulating CD4+ T cell subsets from recently diagnosed type 1 diabetes patients were compared with those of matched healthy donors. Whereas all 30 or so donors provided naive and central memory subsets, regulatory and stem cell-like memory subsets were isolated from just 8 patients and roughly eight healthy donors. The investigation overall reported the following: A moderate but significant shortening of TCRB CDR3 length was observed in type 1 diabetes patients in all four CD4+ subsets. Shorter templates might have been favored by PCR, but patient and control samples were amplified and corrected together, so both groups would have been affected equally by any skew. At VDJ recombination sites, type 1 diabetes patients had fewer insertions and more deleted nucleotides, which implies abnormalities in thymic rearrangement. Only small numbers of individuals were included in the HLA sub-analyses, which left unresolved whether HLA type had any influence on TCRB rearrangement. Naive, central memory and regulatory TCRB repertoires appeared to be more similar among patients than among healthy donors. Because cDNA was sequenced instead of genomic DNA, highly expressing activated cells could be over-represented, though the groups showed no difference in activation or CD3 levels.

All of the isolated RNA was reverse transcribed with the High Capacity cDNA Reverse Transcription Kit, so expressed TCRB transcripts were sequenced. Deep immunoSEQ sequencing was performed on naive, central memory and regulatory T cell samples, with an average of around 3.5 million total reads per sample. Sorted cells were lysed in RLT buffer, and RNA was extracted using DNase-treated RNeasy Micro or Mini kits according to cell number. To prevent cross-contamination, each cell subset was processed individually, whereas patient and healthy donor samples were processed jointly. Using the immunoSEQ multiplex PCR, TCRB sequences were amplified from cDNA into 87-bp fragments spanning the CDR3 region. Amplicons were sequenced on the Illumina HiSeq platform. In the original analysis: Synthetic template baselines were used to correct PCR bias computationally, reads within Hamming distance 2 were collapsed, and singletons that could not be merged were discarded. Reads were aligned against IMGT so that V, D and J genes, CDR3 length and insertions or deletions at six rearrangement sites could be assigned. Within each subset, clonotype counts were normalized to sorted cell number, and only after that were true diversity and Gini coefficients computed with the tcR R package. Repertoire sharing was quantified using the overlap coefficient calculated on TCRB nucleotide sequences. As a proxy for the pre-selection repertoire, out-of-frame TCRB sequences from naive cells were analyzed. TCRdb took over this immuneACCESS table, retaining in-frame rearrangements with V and J assigned. Such tables are incomplete; in checked studies, under half of the missing clones stem from an unresolved V gene, and the remainder is unexplained. V and J calls and clone size are given by that table; D and trimming were obtained from the DNA. In this sample the table shows hundreds of thousands of clones, 15% to 17% of which occur a single time. The ten top clones hold around 0.1% of the sample.

Looking up the germline V gene yields CDR1 SGHDN and CDR2 FVKESK. Taken from cysteine to phenylalanine, the CDR3 has 16 residues. Of the read, only the CDR3 DNA is kept; its 48 bases are in frame from base 1. Compared with germline, V lacks 4 bases and J lacks 5 bases; bases without a gene match: 12. This clone was seen a handful of times. The clone's antigen remains unknown. No base quality values were provided; no much bigger clone lies one nucleotide off. Each donor gave one peripheral blood draw, about 110 mL on average, collected into heparinised tubes. A BD FACSAria II was used to sort naive, central memory, regulatory and stem cell-like memory CD4+ T cells with a panel that included CD45RO, CCR7, CD25, CD127, CD95 and CD27. All sorted populations exceeded 98% purity. PBMCs were separated immediately by Lymphoprep density gradient centrifugation and were stained directly, without being cultured. So that batch effects would be minimized, each experiment stained and sorted samples in pairs, pairing one healthy donor with one patient.

This sequence uses TRBV14 and TRBJ2-5, and 8 bases in between align with TRBD1. The receptor was isolated from a young man in good health. Sequencing used naive CD4+ T cells from blood. The sample's cell subset or site label, decoded: true naive CD4+ T cells. CDR3 sequence: CASSLGTGFWGETQYF. The nucleotide sequence reads TGTGCCAGCAGCCTCGGGACAGGATTCTGGGGGGAGACCCAGTACTTC.